The 30 T cell receptor beta chains below all came from one sample that was sequenced in a study of cytomegalovirus exposure and HLA in healthy donors. 13 Jbeta primers and 60 Vbeta primers were used for the PCR. Clones were sequenced by immunoSEQ multiplex PCR, and TCRdb holds only the in-frame ones, with some missing. The sample has more than 110,000 clones, around 85% seen once. Sequencing used PBMCs. Receptor source: a woman aged 50 to 60 in good health and CMV-seropositive.

V usage is TRBV5-5 and J usage is TRBJ1-2; 10 bases are shared with TRBD1. The CDR3 spans 18 residues. After removal of 1 base from V and 3 bases from J, the junction contained 12 bases not matched to a gene. From germline, CDR1 is SGHKS and CDR2 YYEKEE (reference sequence). In DNA form, the CDR3 reads TGTGCCAGCAGCTTGTACGAGCGACAGGGGGCCGGGGACTATGGCTACACCTTC. Protein: CASSLYERQGAGDYGYTF.

The rearrangement uses TRBV5-1 and TRBJ2-3, with 8 bases matching TRBD2. The germline CDR1 and CDR2 sequences are SGHRS and YFSETQ. CDR3 size: 15 residues. Trimming removed 5 bases from V and 2 bases from J; junction bases left unmatched: 7. The CDR3 region is CASSIIAGNTDTQYF. The CDR3 DNA reads TGCGCCAGCAGTATAATAGCGGGGAACACAGATACGCAGTATTTT.

The chain recombines TRBV4-3 with TRBJ2-5; no firm D call. V was shortened by 5 bases and J by 11 bases, with 12 bases between the two germline ends. Germline-derived CDR1 and CDR2 are LGHNA and YSLEER. The CDR3 is made up of 11 amino acids. The CDR3, as DNA: TGCGCCAGCAGCGATACCTCCCGGCAGTACTTC. It translates to CASSDTSRQYF.

The chain combines TRBV29-1 with TRBJ1-2; 9 nucleotides line up with TRBD1. Germline-derived CDR1 and CDR2 are SQVTM and ANQGSEA. The length of the CDR3 is 15 residues. Germline trimming cut 0 bases from V and 6 bases from J; bases unmatched to any gene: 8. CDR3 protein: CSVEDVRGTGNGYTF. CDR3 coding DNA: TGCAGCGTTGAAGATGTGCGTGGGACAGGGAATGGCTACACCTTC.

This rearrangement joins TRBV5-1 to TRBJ2-7, with D tentatively TRBD2 (5 bases). The CDR3 spans 15 residues. Trimming removed 4 bases at V and 1 base at J, with 15 bases between. CDR1 and CDR2 (germline): SGHRS, YFSETQ. The CDR3 spells CASSALLRRSYEQYF. In DNA, the CDR3 is TGCGCCAGCAGCGCACTCCTCAGGAGGTCCTACGAGCAGTACTTC.

The chain links TRBV7-9 to TRBJ2-2; the D gene is possibly TRBD1 (5 bases). CDR3 length: 16 residues. The germline V gene encodes CDR1 SEHNR and CDR2 FQNEAQ (reference sequence). The ends were cut back, 4 bases at V and 6 bases at J, with 18 bases in the middle. The CDR3 sequence: CASSSHRTQWAGELFF. The CDR3 DNA follows: TGTGCCAGCAGCTCCCACAGGACGCAATGGGCCGGGGAGCTGTTTTTT.

V gene TRBV6-5 combines with J gene TRBJ1-2, with D uncertain. The germline CDR1 and CDR2 sequences are MNHEY and SVGAGI. Deletions cut 8 bases from V and 5 bases from J, with 15 bases between. The CDR3 contains 13 residues. CDR3 sequence reads: CASAAGKIYGYTF. For the CDR3, the DNA is TGTGCCAGCGCGGCGGGGAAAATATATGGCTACACCTTC.

The CDR3 nucleotides are TGTGCCAGCAGTCCTGGTGGTGGGGGGGTCAGCAATCAGCCCCAGCATTTT. Its protein is CASSPGGGGVSNQPQHF. V usage is TRBV27 and J usage is TRBJ1-5, with a tentative D call TRBD1 (5 bases). V was trimmed by 5 bases and J by 1 base, leaving 18 bases between them. Germline V gene sequence: CDR1 MNHEY, CDR2 SMNVEV (reference sequence). The CDR3 spans 17 residues.

A few counts support this clone. V usage is TRBV25-1 and J usage is TRBJ1-1, with D unresolved. Trimming pared 4 bases from V and 1 base from J, leaving 10 bases between. The CDR3 is made up of 14 amino acids. In germline, CDR1 is MGHDK, CDR2 SYGVNS. The CDR3 coding sequence is TGTGCCAGCAGTGGAAACATCCGGAACACTGAAGCTTTCTTT. It is translated as CASSGNIRNTEAFF.

The CDR3 sequence is CASSFGTGGGGYTF. The CDR3 bases are TGTGCCAGCAGCTTCGGAACAGGGGGCGGAGGCTACACCTTC. This rearrangement joins TRBV7-2 to TRBJ1-2, with 9 positions matching TRBD1. The CDR3 is 14 residues long. J was trimmed by 8 bases and V by 3 bases; bases with no gene match: 7. Per the germline V gene, CDR1 is SGHTA and CDR2 is FQGNSA.

The CDR3: CATSPGDRYEKLFF. The CDR3, as DNA: TGTGCCACCAGCCCAGGGGATCGGTATGAAAAACTGTTTTTT. This chain uses TRBV10-3 with TRBJ1-4, with D tentatively TRBD1 (6 bases). Germline loops: CDR1 ENHRY, CDR2 SYGVKD. V was clipped by 10 bases and J by 6 bases, with 18 bases between them. CDR3 size: 14 residues.

This clone occurred a few times. The chain carries TRBV5-1 and TRBJ1-5; D perhaps matches TRBD1 (5 bases). V lost 0 bases, J lost 7 bases, and 20 bases lay in between. This CDR3 is built from 17 residues. Germline V gene data show CDR1 as SGHRS and CDR2 as YFSETQ. CDR3 coding DNA: TGCGCCAGCAGCTTGGCCTGGTATACGGGGGGAGAACAGCCCCAGCATTTT. Amino acid sequence: CASSLAWYTGGEQPQHF.

This clone was counted a single time. The CDR3, as DNA: TGTGCCAGCACCCCGGGAGGGCCCGGGGCCAACGTCCTGACTTTC. Translation gives CASTPGGPGANVLTF. The chain uses TRBV28 and TRBJ2-6, with 8 positions matching TRBD2. Germline V CDR1 and CDR2: MDHEN, SYDVKM. The CDR3 runs to 15 residues. V lost 7 bases and J lost 4; bases outside the gene matches: 6.

The rearrangement joins TRBV6-6 to TRBJ2-5; a weak D match, TRBD2 (6 bases). This CDR3 is 13 amino acids long. CDR1 is MNHNY, CDR2 SVGAGI, per germline (reference sequence). The V end lost 5 bases, the J end lost 7 bases, and 14 bases lay between the germline ends. For the CDR3, the DNA is TGTGCCAGCAGTCCTGCCCTGGGGGGGACCCAGTACTTC. Translation: CASSPALGGTQYF.

A single count supports this clone. The rearrangement uses TRBV12-5 and TRBJ2-7; TRBD1 aligns across 9 bases. This CDR3 contains 16 residues. Germline CDR1 is LGHNT and CDR2 is FRNRAP. V lost 0 bases, J lost 4 bases, and 7 bases stayed unmatched. CDR3 in DNA: TGTGCTAGTGGTTTGGTCCTGGGACAGGGTGGGTACGAGCAGTACTTC. Translation: CASGLVLGQGGYEQYF.

V and J are TRBV11-2 and TRBJ1-5; D gene uncertain. CDR1 is SGHAT and CDR2 is FQNNGV in the germline V gene. V was shortened by 2 bases and J by 7 bases, with 12 bases between the two germline ends. The length of the CDR3 is 14 residues. The CDR3 sequence: CASSLQSGRQPQHF. The CDR3 DNA follows: TGTGCCAGCAGCTTACAAAGCGGAAGGCAGCCCCAGCATTTT.

This clone was picked up a small number of times. The chain recombines TRBV7-8 with TRBJ1-2; 11 bases line up with TRBD1. V gave up 3 bases and J gave up 4 bases; unmatched junction bases: 7. Germline V gene lookup returns CDR1 SGHVS and CDR2 FQNEAQ. The CDR3 extends over 16 amino acids. CDR3 DNA sequence: TGTGCCAGCAGCTTGCGGACAGGGGGCCTTGCCTATGGCTACACCTTC. Translating gives CASSLRTGGLAYGYTF.

This chain connects TRBV28 to TRBJ2-7, with D tentatively TRBD1 (6 bases). In germline, CDR1 is MDHEN, CDR2 SYDVKM. Deletions cut 7 bases from V and 1 base from J, with 20 bases between. The CDR3 sequence is 16 residues long. Here the CDR3 reads CASNAPGTHLSYEQYF. CDR3 DNA sequence: TGTGCCAGCAACGCACCCGGGACACACTTGTCCTACGAGCAGTACTTC.

This clone was detected only a few times. The chain uses TRBV5-1 and TRBJ1-6; 9 bases are a match to TRBD1. The ends lost 4 bases at V and 8 bases at J; junction bases unmatched: 13. The CDR3 is made up of 17 amino acids. Germline loops: CDR1 SGHRS, CDR2 YFSETQ. CDR3: CASSVGQGTAQDSPLHF. The CDR3 DNA is TGCGCCAGCAGCGTAGGACAGGGGACCGCGCAAGATTCACCCCTCCACTTT.

The chain uses TRBV28 and TRBJ2-5; 7 bases align to TRBD1. The germline gives CDR1 MDHEN, CDR2 SYDVKM. The junction had 6 bases not matched to a gene; V was cut back by 6 bases and J by 5 bases. This CDR3 comprises 13 residues. Here the CDR3 reads CASRPGGSETQYF. CDR3 nucleotide sequence: TGTGCCAGCAGACCAGGGGGTTCGGAGACCCAGTACTTC.

This chain joins TRBV6-4 and TRBJ2-3; TRBD2 agrees at 7 bases. The CDR3 consists of 15 residues. Trimming removed 5 bases from V and 2 bases from J; junction bases left unmatched: 7. Germline V gene sequence: CDR1 MRHNA, CDR2 SNTAGT. Here the CDR3 DNA reads TGTGCCAGCAGTCTCCAGGGAGGGGACACAGATACGCAGTATTTT. Translating it yields CASSLQGGDTDTQYF.

The CDR3 here is CATSFSGGPQETQYF. CDR3 coding DNA: TGTGCCACCTCGTTTAGCGGGGGGCCTCAAGAGACCCAGTACTTC. The rearrangement joins TRBV6-1 to TRBJ2-5, with 10 bases identical to TRBD2. This CDR3 comprises 15 residues. The ends lost 10 bases at V and 2 bases at J; junction bases unmatched: 10. Germline CDR1 is MNHNS and CDR2 is SASEGT.

This chain links TRBV5-4 with TRBJ1-6, with D tentatively TRBD1 (6 bases). V was pared by 0 bases and J by 9 bases, with 13 bases between. The CDR3 has 15 amino acids. Germline V gene lookup returns CDR1 SGHNT and CDR2 YYREEE (reference sequence). The CDR3 loop is CASSLAQGTSSPLHF. DNA of the CDR3: TGTGCCAGCAGCTTGGCACAGGGAACAAGTTCACCCCTCCACTTT.

The chain has TRBV10-3 and TRBJ2-5; D is undetermined. Trimming pared 0 bases from V and 0 bases from J, leaving 14 bases between. In germline, CDR1 is ENHRY, CDR2 SYGVKD. The length of the CDR3 is 17 residues. CDR3 DNA: TGTGCCATCAGTGAGTCAACCAATACAATGTACCAAGAGACCCAGTACTTC. Its translation: CAISESTNTMYQETQYF.

DNA of the CDR3: TGTGCCAGCAGTTACGACGACGGGAGCACAGATACGCAGTATTTT. This gives the protein CASSYDDGSTDTQYF. This sequence joins TRBV6-5 and TRBJ2-3; D not resolved. The CDR3 covers 15 residues. Between the trimmed V and J ends, which lost 2 bases and 0 bases, there was a span of 9 bases. CDR1 is MNHEY, CDR2 SVGAGI, per germline.

This clone turned up a few times. The chain joins TRBV9 to TRBJ2-5; D is ambiguous. The V end was cut by 0 bases, the J end by 5 bases, with 11 bases between. CDR3 length: 14 amino acids. CDR1 is SGDLS and CDR2 is YYNGEE in the germline V gene. CDR3 amino acids: CASSVGGWRETQYF. The DNA of the CDR3 is TGTGCCAGCAGCGTAGGAGGATGGCGGGAGACCCAGTACTTC.

This clone was seen only a few times. The chain carries TRBV5-6 and TRBJ1-2; D remains ambiguous. V gave up 5 bases and J gave up 5 bases, with 16 bases separating them. The CDR3 runs 14 residues. The germline CDR1 and CDR2 sequences are SGHDT and YYEEEE. The CDR3 reads CASREGGFLYGYTF. The CDR3 DNA follows: TGTGCCAGCAGGGAAGGAGGCTTCCTTTATGGCTACACCTTC.

The chain uses TRBV2 and TRBJ2-5, with 9 positions matching TRBD2. Trimming took 6 bases from V and 1 from J; bases not matched to a gene: 3. Germline V lookup: CDR1 SNHLY, CDR2 FYNNEI. This CDR3 is 14 amino acids long. The CDR3 DNA reads TGTGCCAGCAGGGATAGCGGGGGCCAAGAGACCCAGTACTTC. Residues: CASRDSGGQETQYF.

This chain links TRBV19 with TRBJ2-7, with D tentatively TRBD2 (7 bases). The germline V gene encodes CDR1 LNHDA and CDR2 SQIVND (reference sequence). The CDR3 has 14 amino acids. V was clipped by 5 bases and J by 0 bases, with 11 bases between them. The CDR3: CASSRGASSYEQYF. CDR3 sequence (DNA): TGTGCCAGTAGTCGGGGGGCCAGCTCCTACGAGCAGTACTTC.

This clone turned up a few times. This chain uses TRBV5-4 with TRBJ2-3, with TRBD2 identical over 12 bases. The V segment lost 5 bases and the J segment 3 bases; nucleotides outside the gene matches: 7. Per germline, CDR1 SGHNT and CDR2 YYREEE (reference sequence). The length of the CDR3 is 16 residues. The CDR3 here is CASRPSGGAGTDTQYF. Here the CDR3 DNA reads TGTGCCAGCAGACCTAGCGGGGGGGCCGGGACAGATACGCAGTATTTT. The complete variable domain, with remaining parts taken from reference TRBV5-4 and TRBJ2-3, reads ETGVTQSPTHLIKTRGQQVTLRCSSQSGHNTVSWYQQALGQGPQFIFQYYREEENGRGNFPPRFSGLQFPNYSSELNVNALELDDSALYLCASRPSGGAGTDTQYFGPGTRLTVL.